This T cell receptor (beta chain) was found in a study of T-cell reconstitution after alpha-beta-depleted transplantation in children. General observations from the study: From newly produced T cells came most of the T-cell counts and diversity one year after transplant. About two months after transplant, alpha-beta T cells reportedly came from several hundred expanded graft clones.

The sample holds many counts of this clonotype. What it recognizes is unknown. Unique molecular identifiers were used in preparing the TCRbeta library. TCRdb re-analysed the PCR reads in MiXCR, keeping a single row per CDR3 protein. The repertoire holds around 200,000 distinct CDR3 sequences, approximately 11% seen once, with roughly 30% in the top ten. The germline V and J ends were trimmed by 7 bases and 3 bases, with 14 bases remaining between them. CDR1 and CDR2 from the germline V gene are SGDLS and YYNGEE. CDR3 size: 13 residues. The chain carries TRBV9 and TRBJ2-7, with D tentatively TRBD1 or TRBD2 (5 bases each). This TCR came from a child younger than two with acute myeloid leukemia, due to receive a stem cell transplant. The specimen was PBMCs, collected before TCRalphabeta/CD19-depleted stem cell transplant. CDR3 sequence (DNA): TGTGCCAGCGGCCCGGGACCGAGCTACGAGCAGTACTTC. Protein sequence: CASGPGPSYEQYF.